Listed below are T cell receptor beta chains from one sample, sequenced in a study of T cells after yellow fever vaccination. TCRdb reprocessed the 5' RACE reads via MiXCR and lists one record per CDR3 protein. The repertoire consists of about 210,000 distinct CDR3 sequences, with approximately 3% occurring once and the leading ten covering less than 3.5%. Sequenced material: CD4+ T cells sorted from PBMCs, taken 10 days after the yellow fever booster vaccination. These receptors originate from a man aged 18 to 29 who received the YFV17D yellow fever vaccine. The CDR3 runs from the conserved cysteine through the conserved F or W. Each record gives: J gene, clone size, V gene, D gene, CDR3 protein, CDR3 DNA. The D gene is left open where the match is weak. Size is omitted from some rows. Given values are once, few, many or a class for expanded clones.

TRBJ1-1 | many | TRBV5-1 | TRBD1 | CASSLEGGQREAFF | TGCGCCAGCAGCTTGGAAGGGGGACAGCGTGAAGCTTTCTTT
TRBJ2-3 | many | TRBV9 | - | CASSESTDTQYF | TGTGCCAGCAGCGAAAGCACAGATACGCAGTATTTT
TRBJ1-2 | many | TRBV7-2 | - | CASSPWGRVGGYTF | TGTGCCAGCAGCCCCTGGGGCAGGGTGGGTGGCTACACCTTC
TRBJ1-5 | many | TRBV28 | - | CASRETGNQPQHF | TGTGCCAGCAGGGAAACAGGCAATCAGCCCCAGCATTTT
TRBJ2-5 | few | TRBV7-2 | - | CASSLSGGTGQETQYF | TGTGCCAGCAGCTTGAGTGGAGGGACTGGACAAGAGACCCAGTACTTC
TRBJ1-6 | many | TRBV27 | - | CASSPQSYSPLHF | TGTGCCAGCAGCCCCCAGTCTTACTCACCCCTCCACTTT
TRBJ1-4 | many | TRBV2 | - | CASYREGTNEKLFF | TGTGCCAGCTACCGCGAAGGAACTAATGAAAAACTGTTTTTT
TRBJ2-3 | - | TRBV6-5 | TRBD2 | CASSYSGRVDTDTQYF | TGTGCCAGCAGTTACTCGGGGAGGGTGGACACAGATACGCAGTATTTT
TRBJ2-5 | many | TRBV5-1 | - | CASSPLVATETQYF | TGCGCCAGCAGCCCCCTTGTAGCCACGGAGACCCAGTACTTC
TRBJ1-1 | many | TRBV27 | TRBD1 | CASSFNPGGLGTEAFF | TGTGCCAGCAGTTTCAACCCAGGGGGCCTGGGGACTGAAGCTTTCTTT
TRBJ1-2 | - | TRBV3-1 | - | CASSQKLVGGYTF | TGTGCCAGCAGCCAAAAGTTGGTTGGCGGCTACACCTTC
TRBJ1-6 | many | TRBV20-1 | - | CSVKGPEPISYNSPLHF | TGCAGTGTAAAGGGGCCGGAACCAATCTCCTATAATTCACCCCTCCACTTT
TRBJ1-5 | - | TRBV19 | - | CASSIWGDQPQHF | TGTGCCAGTAGTATTTGGGGCGACCAGCCCCAGCATTTT
TRBJ2-1 | - | TRBV6-1 | - | CASSELLGRNEQFF | TGTGCCAGCAGTGAATTGCTAGGGAGGAATGAGCAGTTCTTC
TRBJ2-5 | few | TRBV4-1 | TRBD1 | CASSQGDRKLETQYF | TGCGCCAGCAGCCAAGGGGACAGAAAATTGGAGACCCAGTACTTC
TRBJ1-1 | many | TRBV7-2 | - | CASREQVENPAFF | TGTGCCAGCAGAGAACAGGTCGAAAACCCAGCTTTCTTT
TRBJ2-6 | few | TRBV20-1 | - | CSASRGANVLTF | TGCAGTGCTAGCCGGGGGGCCAACGTCCTGACTTTC
TRBJ2-7 | few | TRBV29-1 | - | CSVVRSYEQYF | TGCAGCGTTGTACGGTCCTACGAGCAGTACTTC
TRBJ2-5 | few | TRBV30 | TRBD1 | CAWTGGAGTQYF | TGTGCCTGGACAGGGGGCGCGGGGACCCAGTACTTC
TRBJ1-1 | - | TRBV19 | - | CASASSKKNTEAFF | TGTGCCAGCGCCTCTTCAAAAAAGAACACTGAAGCTTTCTTT
TRBJ2-5 | few | TRBV9 | - | CASSPLTVGETQYF | TGTGCCAGCAGCCCTCTGACAGTCGGAGAGACCCAGTACTTC
TRBJ2-1 | many | TRBV27 | - | CATPTHVRIAEQFF | TGTGCCACCCCGACACACGTACGGATTGCTGAGCAGTTCTTC
TRBJ1-5 | many | TRBV20-1 | - | CSGQVGDQPQHF | TGCAGTGGTCAGGTGGGGGATCAGCCCCAGCATTTT
TRBJ1-1 | few | TRBV29-1 | - | CSVLKVLDTEAFF | TGCAGCGTTCTGAAGGTGCTTGACACTGAAGCTTTCTTT
TRBJ2-3 | many | TRBV4-1 | - | CASSHTRLATDTQYF | TGCGCCAGCAGCCACACAAGGCTAGCGACAGATACGCAGTATTTT
TRBJ2-2 | - | TRBV7-3 | - | CASSLTGIAHTGELFF | TGTGCCAGCAGCTTAACGGGTATAGCTCACACCGGGGAGCTGTTTTTT
TRBJ2-1 | many | TRBV7-9 | TRBD2 | CASSLPYTSGGAYNEQFF | TGTGCCAGCAGCCTCCCTTATACTAGCGGGGGGGCCTACAATGAGCAGTTCTTC
TRBJ1-2 | - | TRBV4-2 | - | CASSMRGGYTF | TGTGCCAGCAGCATGAGGGGTGGCTACACCTTC